The 13 T cell receptor beta chains below come from one sample, sequenced in a study of CD8 T cells in Susac syndrome. The RNA, about 0.45 to 1 ug, was put through reverse transcription using random hexamers. TCRdb passed the immunoSEQ multiplex PCR reads through MiXCR, listing each CDR3 protein once. Found here are approximately 190,000 distinct CDR3 sequences, 85% to 95% of them singletons; the top ten hold approximately 0.15%. The specimen was CD8+ T cells from PBMCs. The source is a human donor with Susac syndrome.

This clonotype appeared a single time. V usage is TRBV9 and J usage is TRBJ1-1, with 8 bases lining up with TRBD1. V shed 3 bases and J 0 bases; nucleotides not matched to a gene: 4. From germline, CDR1 is SGDLS and CDR2 YYNGEE. This CDR3 region has 15 residues. CDR3 residues: CASSGRQGMNTEAFF. CDR3 sequence (DNA): TGTGCCAGCAGCGGCCGACAGGGGATGAACACTGAAGCTTTCTTT.

The J gene is TRBJ2-1, the V gene TRBV7-8; TRBD2 matches at 14 bases. After removal of 5 bases from V and 7 bases from J, the junction contained 7 bases not matched to a gene. Germline CDR1 reads SGHVS; CDR2 reads FQNEAQ. This CDR3 region has 16 residues. CDR3 DNA sequence: TGTGCCAGCAGCGATATAGGGACTAGCGGGGGAAATGAGCAGTTCTTC. It codes for CASSDIGTSGGNEQFF.

The chain links TRBV29-1 to TRBJ1-2; D may be TRBD1 (6 bases). Trimming took off 0 bases at V and 4 bases at J, with 12 bases between the two ends. The CDR3 is 14 residues long. Looked up from germline, CDR1 is SQVTM and CDR2 is ANQGSEA. CDR3 nucleotide sequence: TGCAGCGTTGAAGATGGGGGCCTGGGCTATGGCTACACCTTC. This translates into CSVEDGGLGYGYTF.

This clonotype showed up just once. The CDR3 here is CASSPPIGGQSYEQYF. The CDR3, as DNA: TGTGCCAGCAGCCCTCCTATCGGGGGACAGAGCTACGAGCAGTACTTC. The genes are TRBV11-2 and TRBJ2-7, with D perhaps matching TRBD1 (7 bases). CDR1 and CDR2 from the germline V gene are SGHAT and FQNNGV. The ends were cut back, 5 bases at V and 3 bases at J, with 20 bases in the middle. The CDR3 length is 16 residues.

This clonotype was seen once. The chain couples TRBV12-3 or TRBV12-4 to TRBJ2-1; D unclear. This CDR3 comprises 12 residues. V was cut by 3 bases and J by 6 bases, with 6 bases left in between. The CDR3 loop reads CASSLTTNEQFF. The CDR3 bases are TGTGCCAGCAGTTTGACCACCAATGAGCAGTTCTTC.

The rearrangement links TRBV15 to TRBJ2-2; a weak D match, TRBD2 (5 bases). The CDR3 is 15 residues long. V was pared by 1 base and J by 6 bases, with 12 bases between. The germline V gene has CDR1 LNHNV and CDR2 YYDKDF (reference sequence). The CDR3 loop is CATSRGETLSGELFF. The CDR3 coding sequence is TGTGCCACCAGCAGAGGGGAGACTCTCTCCGGGGAGCTGTTTTTT.

V usage is TRBV4-1 and J usage is TRBJ1-1; the D gene is possibly TRBD1 (6 bases). Per the germline V gene, CDR1 is MGHRA and CDR2 is YSYEKL. The CDR3 is 16 residues long. The V gene lost 0 bases and the J gene lost 0 bases, with 11 bases spanning the gap. The CDR3 loop reads CASSQEGTNMNTEAFF. The CDR3 bases are TGCGCCAGCAGCCAAGAAGGGACAAATATGAACACTGAAGCTTTCTTT.

The CDR3 loop reads CASSAYAGGPLTGELFF. DNA for the CDR3: TGTGCCAGCAGCGCATACGCGGGGGGGCCGTTGACCGGGGAGCTGTTTTTT. The rearrangement uses TRBV6-1 and TRBJ2-2; 9 nucleotides agree with TRBD2. Per the germline V gene, CDR1 is MNHNS and CDR2 is SASEGT. This CDR3 has 17 amino acids. The V and J ends lost 6 bases and 5 bases, in that order; junction bases with no gene match: 13.

This chain connects TRBV6-4 to TRBJ2-7, with 9 bases fitting TRBD2. CDR3 length equals 17 residues. Germline CDR1 reads MRHNA; CDR2 reads SNTAGT. With V trimmed by 0 bases and J by 0 bases, 6 bases remained unmatched. The CDR3 coding sequence is TGTGCCAGCAGTGACTCGTGCGAGCGGGAGGACTCCTACGAGCAGTACTTC. Amino acids: CASSDSCEREDSYEQYF.

The rearrangement links TRBV9 to TRBJ2-7, with 9 bases that match TRBD1. V was clipped by 4 bases and J by 5 bases; unmatched bases: 7. Germline V CDR1 and CDR2: SGDLS, YYNGEE. This CDR3 is built from 14 residues. CDR3 region: CASSPTTGGNEQYF. Here the CDR3 DNA reads TGTGCCAGCAGCCCCACGACAGGGGGGAACGAGCAGTACTTC.

V and J are TRBV7-9 and TRBJ1-4, with unresolved D. V was trimmed by 7 bases and J by 1 base, leaving 10 bases between them. Germline-derived CDR1 and CDR2 are SEHNR and FQNEAQ (reference sequence). The CDR3 sequence is 14 residues long. DNA of the CDR3: TGTGCCAGCACGGACGCAAGAACTAATGAAAAACTGTTTTTT. This codes for CASTDARTNEKLFF.

V usage is TRBV11-2 and J usage is TRBJ2-5, with TRBD1 matching over 7 bases. The CDR3 is made up of 14 amino acids. CDR1 and CDR2 from the germline V gene are SGHAT and FQNNGV. The ends lost 5 bases at V and 5 bases at J; junction bases unmatched: 8. The CDR3 region is CASSQTGIGETQYF. DNA of the CDR3: TGTGCCAGCAGCCAGACAGGGATTGGGGAGACCCAGTACTTC.

The genes are TRBV20-1 and TRBJ2-5; D could derive from TRBD1 or TRBD2 (5 bases each). The V end was cut by 5 bases, the J end by 4 bases, with 17 bases between. The CDR3 consists of 14 residues. Germline V CDR1 and CDR2: DFQATT, SNEGSKA (reference sequence). The DNA for the CDR3 is TGCAGTGCTGGGGGAGAGGTAGCGACAGAGACCCAGTACTTC. Its translation: CSAGGEVATETQYF.